This T cell receptor (beta chain) is from a study of shared clonotypes between healthy human individuals. Broader study findings: A small donor pool kept down the genetic and exposure-history diversity that was represented.

Positive CCR7 selection of CD45RO-negative cells yielded the naive CD8 cells, and terminally differentiated effector memory CD45RA+ cells were excluded. This clone was recorded only once. What it binds is unknown. The germline V gene has CDR1 LNHNV and CDR2 YYDKDF (reference sequence). Trimming cost V 3 bases and J 7 bases; bases outside gene matches: 8. This CDR3 spans 16 amino acids. Here immunoSEQ multiplex PCR was the method, and the copy in TCRdb shows in-frame clones only, minus some. The sample has roughly 810,000 clones; just over 95% are singletons. What was sequenced was naive CD8+ T cells sorted from blood. This TCR derives from a man younger than 40 in good health. The chain combines TRBV15 with TRBJ1-4, with TRBD1 matching over 10 bases. The CDR3 nucleotides read TGTGCCACCAGCAGGACAGGGGGCAGGGAACCTGAAAAACTGTTTTTT. Translation: CATSRTGGREPEKLFF.